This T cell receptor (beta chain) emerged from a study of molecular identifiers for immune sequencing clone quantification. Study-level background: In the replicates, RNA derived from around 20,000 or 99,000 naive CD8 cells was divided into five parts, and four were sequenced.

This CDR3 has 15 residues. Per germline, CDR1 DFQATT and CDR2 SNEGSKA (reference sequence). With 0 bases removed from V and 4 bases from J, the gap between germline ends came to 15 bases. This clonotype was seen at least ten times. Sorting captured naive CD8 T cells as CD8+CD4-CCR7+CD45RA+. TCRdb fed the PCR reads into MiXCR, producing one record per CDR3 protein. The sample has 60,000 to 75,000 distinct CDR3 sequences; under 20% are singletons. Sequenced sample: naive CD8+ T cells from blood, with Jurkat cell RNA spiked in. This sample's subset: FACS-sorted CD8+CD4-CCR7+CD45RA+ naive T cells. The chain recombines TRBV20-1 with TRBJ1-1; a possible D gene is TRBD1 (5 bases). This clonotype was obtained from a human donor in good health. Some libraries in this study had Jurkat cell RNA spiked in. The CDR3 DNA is TGCAGTGCTAGAGATTTAGGGGCATTCGTCACTGAAGCTTTCTTT. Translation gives CSARDLGAFVTEAFF.